Shown below are 29 T cell receptor beta chains from a single sample sequenced in a study of synovial regulatory T cells in juvenile arthritis (dated by TCRdb to the mid-2010s). The library was produced with the immunoSEQ multiplex PCR assay. TCRdb re-hosts the immuneACCESS table, in-frame sequences only. Its copies lack some clones; in the studies checked, an unresolved V gene accounts for under half of them, and the cause for the rest is not known. This sample's table lists 7,000 to 8,000 clones. The ten most abundant clones make up 1.5% to 2% of the sample. Sequencing used Treg cells from blood. The cell subset or site label on this specimen signifies: remaining (HLA-DR-negative) circulating blood Treg cells. The receptors were gathered from a donor younger than 30 with juvenile idiopathic arthritis.

The chain is built from TRBV19 and TRBJ1-5; with no DNA, the TCRdb D assignment of TRBD1 cannot be verified. Germline V gene data show CDR1 as LNHDA and CDR2 as SQIVND (reference sequence). The CDR3 sequence is 14 residues long. No nucleotide data were recorded. The CDR3 is CATTRQGLSQPQHF.

This clone registers medium-sized by frequency. This rearrangement joins TRBV7-3 to TRBJ2-7. The length of the CDR3 is 15 residues. The nucleotide record is missing. Germline-derived CDR1 and CDR2 are SGHTA and FQGTGA. This CDR3 is CASSLGLGADYEQYF. Together with reference TRBV7-3 and TRBJ2-7, the CDR3 gives the full variable domain: GAGVSQTPSNKVTEKGKYVELRCDPISGHTALYWYRQSLGQGPEFLIYFQGTGAADDSGLPNDRFFAVRPEGSVSTLKIQRTERGDSAVYLCASSLGLGADYEQYFGPGTRLTVT.

The chain links TRBV7-7 to TRBJ2-1. The CDR3 runs 17 residues. Only the protein is on record. Germline V CDR1 and CDR2: SSHAT, FNYEAQ (reference sequence). The CDR3 protein is CASSVISNWRSYNEQFF. The whole variable domain, remainder taken from reference TRBV7-7 and TRBJ2-1, is GAGVSQSPRYKVTKRGQDVTLRCDPISSHATLYWYQQALGQGPEFLTYFNYEAQPDKSGLPSDRFSAERPEGSISTLTIQRTEQRDSAMYRCASSVISNWRSYNEQFFGPGTRLTVL.

The genes are TRBV5-6 and TRBJ1-2. Germline V gives CDR1 SGHDT, CDR2 YYEEEE. The CDR3 loop spans 13 amino acids. Only the protein is on record. The chain's CDR3 is CASSRGSPGGYTF.

This chain links TRBV28 with TRBJ2-5; TCRdb's D gene call, TRBD1, goes unchecked for lack of DNA. This CDR3 has 17 amino acids. DNA was not recorded. CDR1 and CDR2 from the germline V gene are MDHEN and SYDVKM. The CDR3 reads CASRPTPGGGDQETQYF.

The V call is TRBV6-1, the J call TRBJ1-1. The CDR3 spans 12 residues. There is no recorded DNA. CDR1 MNHNS and CDR2 SASEGT come from the germline V gene. This CDR3 reads CASEGMNTEAFF.

The V gene is TRBV29-1, the J gene TRBJ1-5; TCRdb's assignment of TRBD1 cannot be checked, as there is no DNA. CDR3 length: 13 residues. No DNA appears here. The germline V gene encodes CDR1 SQVTM and CDR2 ANQGSEA. The CDR3 sequence: CSVSRDSNQPQHF.

The rearrangement links TRBV27 to TRBJ2-3; with no DNA, the TCRdb D assignment of TRBD2 cannot be verified. The CDR3 loop spans 15 amino acids. No DNA has been recorded. Germline CDR1 is MNHEY and CDR2 is SMNVEV (reference sequence). CDR3 protein: CASSSLAGVPDTQYF.

The rearrangement joins TRBV5-4 to TRBJ1-4. This CDR3 spans 13 amino acids. DNA for this receptor is not on file. Germline CDR1 reads SGHNT; CDR2 reads YYREEE (reference sequence). The chain's CDR3 is CASSFRAHEKLFF.

The rearrangement links TRBV5-1 to TRBJ2-5. The CDR3 contains 14 residues. There is no recorded DNA. Germline V CDR1 and CDR2: SGHRS, YFSETQ. CDR3: CASSPGDGGRTQYF.

V usage is TRBV9 and J usage is TRBJ1-4; TCRdb lists TRBD1, though no DNA is available to test this call. The CDR3 totals 14 residues. No DNA is recorded. In germline, CDR1 is SGDLS, CDR2 YYNGEE. CDR3: CASGPGHDNEKLFF.

CDR3 loop: CASNKVLGRGRDYTF. V and J are TRBV2 and TRBJ1-2. CDR1 is SNHLY, CDR2 FYNNEI, per germline. The CDR3 totals 15 residues. No DNA has been recorded.

The rearrangement links TRBV6-6 to TRBJ1-1. Germline V lookup: CDR1 MNHNY, CDR2 SVGAGI (reference sequence). CDR3 length equals 13 residues. The DNA sequence is not available. This CDR3 reads CASSYLMEGEAFF.

V is TRBV5-1 and J is TRBJ2-3; the TCRdb call, TRBD1, lacks DNA for checking. Germline V lookup: CDR1 SGHRS, CDR2 YFSETQ. CDR3 size: 14 residues. No DNA is given. This chain's CDR3 is CASSWNFGRDTQYF. Drawing the rest from reference TRBV5-1 and TRBJ2-3, the complete variable domain is KAGVTQTPRYLIKTRGQQVTLSCSPISGHRSVSWYQQTPGQGLQFLFEYFSETQRNKGNFPGRFSGRQFSNSRSEMNVSTLELGDSALYLCASSWNFGRDTQYFGPGTRLTVL.

The chain carries TRBV29-1 and TRBJ2-5. This CDR3 is built from 12 residues. Only the protein sequence is given. Per the germline V gene, CDR1 is SQVTM and CDR2 is ANQGSEA. CDR3 residues: CSVVGTVGTQYF.

By frequency, this clone registers medium-sized. V usage is TRBV2 and J usage is TRBJ2-2; TCRdb picks TRBD2, but there is no DNA to check that call. The CDR3 is 15 residues long. No nucleotide data were recorded. The V gene's germline CDR1 is SNHLY and CDR2 FYNNEI. CDR3 region: CASSEGTTNTGELFF.

This clone counts as medium-sized by frequency. The rearrangement joins TRBV11-3 to TRBJ2-2; TCRdb gives TRBD2 as the D gene, but with no DNA this cannot be confirmed. CDR3 length equals 15 residues. Only the protein is on record. The V gene's germline CDR1 is SGHNT and CDR2 YENEEA. CDR3 in amino acids: CASSLIDSPTGELFF.

The CDR3 protein is CASRSAVLSDGYTF. The chain links TRBV28 to TRBJ1-2. The V gene's germline CDR1 is MDHEN and CDR2 SYDVKM. The CDR3 runs to 14 residues. No coding sequence is recorded.

The rearrangement joins TRBV7-2 to TRBJ2-7; checking the TCRdb D call of TRBD2 is not possible without DNA. Germline assignment: CDR1 SGHTA and CDR2 FQGNSA. This CDR3 has 15 residues. No DNA is recorded. The CDR3: CASSSLAGLSYEQYF. Variable domain in full (rest from reference TRBV7-2 and TRBJ2-7): GAGVSQSPSNKVTEKGKDVELRCDPISGHTALYWYRQSLGQGLEFLIYFQGNSAPDKSGLPSDRFSAERTGGSVSTLTIQRTQQEDSAVYLCASSSLAGLSYEQYFGPGTRLTVT.

The J gene is TRBJ2-2, the V gene TRBV30. The CDR3 contains 16 residues. Only the protein is available. Germline CDR1 is GTSNPN and CDR2 is SVGIG (reference sequence). The CDR3 reads CAWSVPGALNTGELFF.

CDR3 residues: CASSPRDGISYEQYF. The V call is TRBV18, the J call TRBJ2-7. The CDR3 has 15 amino acids. No DNA accompanies this entry. The germline gives CDR1 KGHSH, CDR2 LQKENI.

This sequence joins TRBV28 and TRBJ1-5; no DNA is available, so the TRBD1 call from TCRdb remains unchecked. The germline gives CDR1 MDHEN, CDR2 SYDVKM. The CDR3 has 14 residues. No DNA sequence was recorded. This CDR3 is CASSLGQGLRPQHF.

This chain joins TRBV6-6 and TRBJ1-5; absent DNA, TCRdb's TRBD1 call cannot be checked. The CDR3 sequence is 15 residues long. Nucleotide data are not available. Germline loops: CDR1 MNHNY, CDR2 SVGAGI (reference sequence). The CDR3 protein is CASSYSTGVNQPQHF.

This sequence joins TRBV28 and TRBJ2-7; TCRdb's D call of TRBD2 is untestable without DNA. Per the germline V gene, CDR1 is MDHEN and CDR2 is SYDVKM. The CDR3 loop spans 16 amino acids. DNA for this receptor is not on file. CDR3 protein: CASSSISGRAGYEQYF.

The chain combines TRBV28 with TRBJ1-2; the D call from TCRdb, TRBD1, cannot be confirmed without DNA. The CDR3 is 14 residues long. Only the protein is available. Germline loops: CDR1 MDHEN, CDR2 SYDVKM. CDR3 residues: CASRATGPGYGYTF.

The V gene is TRBV28, the J gene TRBJ2-3; TCRdb reports TRBD2, a call that lacks DNA to check it against. This CDR3 region has 17 residues. DNA is not recorded here. Germline assignment: CDR1 MDHEN and CDR2 SYDVKM. CDR3 protein: CASSSSIRLADTDTQYF.

The rearrangement joins TRBV18 to TRBJ1-1. Per the germline V gene, CDR1 is KGHSH and CDR2 is LQKENI. The CDR3 spans 14 residues. There is no recorded DNA. The CDR3 here is CASSPPVLNTEAFF.

The rearrangement uses TRBV20-1 and TRBJ2-1. Germline CDR1 DFQATT, CDR2 SNEGSKA (reference sequence). This CDR3 contains 11 residues. No DNA sequence is on record. This CDR3 is CSAGILGEQFF.

V is TRBV20-1 and J is TRBJ2-7; TCRdb reports TRBD2, a call that lacks DNA to check it against. The CDR3 consists of 10 residues. The DNA is not on file. Germline V gene sequence: CDR1 DFQATT, CDR2 SNEGSKA (reference sequence). The CDR3 loop reads CSASGYEQYF.